This is a list of T cell receptor beta chains from one sample in a study of blood T cell repertoires in COVID-19. Measured with immunoSEQ multiplex PCR; TCRdb has only the in-frame clones, and not every one. Here the sample spans fewer than 80,000 clones, around 87% being singletons. Input material: peripheral blood. These receptors originate from a man in his sixties or seventies with acute or convalescent COVID-19. Each CDR3 is given with its conserved first and last residue. D genes are given only for firm matches. Some rows mark clone size as missing; the rest say once, few, many or name a class of expanded clone.

d_call	v_call	j_call	clone_size	cdr3_nt	cdr3_aa
TRBD2	TRBV24-1	TRBJ2-7	NA	TGTGCCACCAGTACTAGCGGGAGGGCTTACGAGCAGTACTTC	CATSTSGRAYEQYF
NA	TRBV7-3	TRBJ2-1	NA	TGTGCCAGCAGCTTAACCGGGATGGGTAATGAGCAGTTCTTC	CASSLTGMGNEQFF
NA	TRBV6-5	TRBJ1-3	NA	TGTGCCAGCAGTTCGGGACTTATCTACTCTGGAAACACCATATATTTT	CASSSGLIYSGNTIYF
NA	TRBV28	TRBJ2-5	NA	TGTGCCACTCAGCTCATCGGGGGGCGGTGGGAGACCCAGTACTTC	CATQLIGGRWETQYF
TRBD1	TRBV28	TRBJ2-7	few	TGTGCCAGCCCTCTCGCGACAGGGAGCTACGAGCAGTACTTC	CASPLATGSYEQYF
NA	TRBV5-1	TRBJ2-2	few	TGCGCCAGCAGCACCACACCCTACACCGGGGAGCTGTTTTTT	CASSTTPYTGELFF
TRBD2	TRBV6-6	TRBJ2-7	NA	TGTGCCAGCAGTTACCGGGGAGGGTCGGAGCAGTACTTC	CASSYRGGSEQYF
TRBD2	TRBV14	TRBJ2-3	NA	TGTGCCAGCAGCTGGGACTACGCCCGGGATACGCAGTATTTT	CASSWDYARDTQYF
NA	TRBV30	TRBJ2-7	once	TGTGCCTGGGGCGGCGGGGCCCCCGAGCAGTACTTC	CAWGGGAPEQYF
TRBD1	TRBV15	TRBJ1-2	NA	TGTGCCACCAGCAGAGATTATAGCGGGACAGGGGGCCCCCAGGGGTATGGCTACACCTTC	CATSRDYSGTGGPQGYGYTF
NA	TRBV20-1	TRBJ1-2	NA	TGCAGCCCCAGCCTAGACTACACCTTC	CSPSLDYTF
TRBD2	TRBV10-3	TRBJ2-7	NA	TGTGCCATCAGTCAGTACGGGCTAGCGGGGCGGAAAACCTACGAGCAGTACTTC	CAISQYGLAGRKTYEQYF
NA	TRBV15	TRBJ2-5	few	TGTGCCACCAGCAGAGATCAGGGGCAGGAGACCCAGTACTTC	CATSRDQGQETQYF
NA	TRBV7-9	TRBJ1-2	few	TGTGCCAGCAGAGACAACCGATCCCGCTATGGCTACACCTTC	CASRDNRSRYGYTF
TRBD1	TRBV12-3/TRBV12-4	TRBJ1-1	NA	TGTGCCAGCAGTTCCAGGGGGCGCACTGAAGCTTTCTTT	CASSSRGRTEAFF